This T cell receptor (beta chain) is from a study of long-term antiretroviral therapy in people with HIV. Study-wide points: Unavailable data included ART adherence, viral resistance and therapy changes (switches in treatment). Drawn between 2004 and 2017, the blood was possibly obtained under older ART regimens.

Points on this clone: Antigen specificity is unknown.

Losses at the gene ends were 8 bases for V and 8 bases for J; bases not matched to a gene: 9. Germline assignment: CDR1 WSHSY and CDR2 SAAADI. The CDR3 runs to 14 residues. Survey level was the resolution at which the v3.0 immunoSEQ assay ran. Using immunoSEQ multiplex PCR, the repertoire was profiled, and TCRdb retains in-frame clones only, with some absent. The table includes 20,000 to 30,000 clones, approximately 90% detected once. The V and J genes are TRBV10-2 and TRBJ2-2; 9 nucleotides match TRBD2. The sample consisted of unsorted PBMCs, taken 1.9 years after starting antiretroviral therapy. The TCR was taken from a woman aged 30 to 39 with HIV. This CDR3 is CASVAGDLAGELFF. For the CDR3, the DNA is TGCGCCAGCGTAGCGGGGGATTTGGCGGGGGAGCTGTTTTTT.